Listed below are T cell receptor beta chains from one sample, sequenced in a study of T cell changes during pregnancy in multiple sclerosis. Clones were sequenced by immunoSEQ multiplex PCR, and TCRdb holds only the in-frame ones, with some missing. The sample has 91,000 or so clones; approximately 92% are singletons. The source was peripheral blood, collected after pregnancy. The receptors here all came from a female donor with multiple sclerosis, enrolled in a pregnancy study. Each CDR3 is given with its conserved first and last residue. Fields, in order: J gene, CDR3 length, clone size, D gene, V gene, CDR3 protein, CDR3 DNA. D genes are given only for firm matches. Size is omitted from some rows. Given values are once, few, many or a class for expanded clones.

TRBJ2-7 15 . TRBD2 TRBV12-5 CASGNGLAGTYEQYF TGTGCTAGTGGTAACGGACTAGCGGGAACCTACGAGCAGTACTTC
TRBJ2-7 15 . . TRBV6-5 CASSYSGRGVYEQYF TGTGCCAGCAGTTACTCGGGGAGGGGGGTCTACGAGCAGTACTTC
TRBJ2-7 14 . TRBD1 TRBV10-3 CAISEETGAYEQYF TGTGCCATCAGTGAAGAGACAGGGGCGTACGAGCAGTACTTC
TRBJ2-1 16 . TRBD1 TRBV5-1 CASSFLQGGTYNEQFF TGCGCCAGCAGCTTCTTACAGGGGGGTACCTACAATGAGCAGTTCTTC
TRBJ2-2 14 . . TRBV7-6 CASSFLGGAGELFF TGTGCCAGCAGCTTTCTAGGGGGTGCCGGGGAGCTGTTTTTT
TRBJ2-1 13 once . TRBV11-3 CASSQGLPHEQFF TGTGCCAGCAGCCAGGGACTCCCACATGAGCAGTTCTTC
TRBJ1-5 14 many . TRBV30 CAWSAAGGNQPQHF TGTGCCTGGAGCGCAGCGGGGGGCAATCAGCCCCAGCATTTT
TRBJ1-1 14 . TRBD1 TRBV7-3 CASSQGGPNTEAFF TGTGCCAGCAGCCAGGGGGGCCCGAACACTGAAGCTTTCTTT
TRBJ1-3 15 . TRBD1 TRBV4-1 CASSTRDREANTIYF TGCGCCAGCAGCACCCGGGACAGGGAGGCAAACACCATATATTTT
TRBJ1-4 14 . . TRBV19 CASSTDQGNEKLFF TGTGCCAGTAGTACCGACCAGGGGAATGAAAAACTGTTTTTT
TRBJ2-1 13 . TRBD2 TRBV25-1 CATGGGPYNEQFF TGTGCCACCGGCGGGGGGCCCTACAATGAGCAGTTCTTC
TRBJ1-1 15 . . TRBV5-1 CASSPSRGVQTQAFF TGCGCCAGCAGTCCTTCCAGGGGCGTCCAGACTCAAGCTTTCTTT
TRBJ1-1 15 . . TRBV5-4 CASRFSGGVRAEAFF TGTGCCAGCAGGTTCTCGGGGGGCGTTCGTGCTGAAGCTTTCTTT
TRBJ1-1 16 . . TRBV7-9 CASSLATTYPITEAFF TGTGCCAGCAGCTTAGCCACCACCTACCCGATCACTGAAGCTTTCTTT
TRBJ1-6 15 . TRBD1 TRBV5-6 CASSADRANNSPLHF TGTGCCAGCAGCGCGGACAGGGCAAATAATTCACCCCTCCACTTT
TRBJ1-2 14 . TRBD1 TRBV18 CASSQGQENYGYTF TGTGCCAGCTCACAAGGACAGGAGAACTATGGCTACACCTTC
TRBJ1-2 13 . TRBD1 TRBV14 CASSYDRGYGYTF TGTGCCAGCAGCTACGACAGGGGCTATGGCTACACCTTC
TRBJ1-2 16 . . TRBV30 CAWSNAPRGPNYGYTF TGTGCCTGGAGTAATGCCCCGCGGGGGCCTAACTATGGCTACACCTTC
TRBJ2-1 17 . TRBD2 TRBV4-2 CASSRDGTRNSYNEQFF TGTGCCAGCAGCCGGGACGGGACTAGGAACTCCTACAATGAGCAGTTCTTC
TRBJ2-7 15 . TRBD2 TRBV10-3 CAISGGEGYWDEQYF TGTGCCATCAGTGGGGGGGAGGGGTATTGGGACGAGCAGTACTTC
TRBJ1-2 16 . TRBD1 TRBV13 CASSPQGQGTNYGYTF TGTGCCAGCAGCCCCCAAGGACAGGGTACAAACTATGGCTACACCTTC
TRBJ2-1 16 . . TRBV6-6 CASSYSSGGPSHEQFF TGTGCCAGCAGTTACTCTTCCGGGGGGCCGTCTCATGAGCAGTTCTTC
TRBJ2-5 15 . TRBD2 TRBV5-4 CASSLEAGYQETQYF TGTGCCAGCAGCTTGGAAGCGGGGTACCAAGAGACCCAGTACTTC
TRBJ1-2 14 . . TRBV30 CAWSTLGINYGYTF TGTGCCTGGAGTACCCTCGGGATTAACTATGGCTACACCTTC
TRBJ1-1 14 . . TRBV6-1 CASRVRTANTEAFF TGTGCCAGCAGGGTACGGACAGCGAACACTGAAGCTTTCTTT
TRBJ1-6 13 . . TRBV6-5 CASSSTENSPLHF TGTGCCAGCAGTTCGACAGAGAATTCACCCCTCCACTTT
TRBJ2-3 15 . TRBD2 TRBV19 CASMRTSGRTDTQYF TGTGCCAGTATGAGGACTAGCGGGAGAACAGATACGCAGTATTTT
TRBJ1-2 15 . . TRBV7-2 CASSLGSQGTNGYTF TGTGCCAGCAGCTTAGGTAGTCAGGGTACAAATGGCTACACCTTC
TRBJ2-1 15 . . TRBV5-1 CASGLQGESYNEQFF TGCGCCAGCGGTTTACAGGGCGAGTCCTACAATGAGCAGTTCTTC
TRBJ1-1 14 . . TRBV27 CASSLQEYGTEAFF TGTGCCAGCAGCCTACAGGAGTACGGCACTGAAGCTTTCTTT
TRBJ2-7 16 once TRBD2 TRBV9 CASSVTSGGPSYEQYF TGTGCCAGCAGCGTCACTAGCGGGGGGCCCTCCTACGAGCAGTACTTC
TRBJ2-7 13 . . TRBV5-5 CASPIQGPYEQYF TGTGCCAGCCCCATACAGGGACCCTACGAGCAGTACTTC
TRBJ1-4 15 . . TRBV6-6 CASSPRGGGNEKLFF TGTGCCAGCAGTCCCCGGGGTGGGGGGAATGAAAAACTGTTTTTT
TRBJ1-1 16 few . TRBV19 CASRLSWGGRGTEAFF TGTGCCAGTAGACTATCTTGGGGGGGCCGGGGCACTGAAGCTTTCTTT
TRBJ1-1 14 . . TRBV27 CASSFSMGRTEAFF TGTGCCAGCAGTTTCAGTATGGGGAGAACTGAAGCTTTCTTT
TRBJ1-2 10 few . TRBV29-1 CSVERIPECF TGCAGCGTTGAACGAATTCCGGAGTGCTTC
TRBJ2-7 15 . TRBD1 TRBV19 CASSIKGQTTYEQYF TGTGCCAGTAGTATCAAGGGACAGACAACCTACGAGCAGTACTTC
TRBJ2-7 15 . TRBD1 TRBV27 CASRPRGKGAYEQYF TGTGCCAGCAGACCCAGGGGGAAGGGGGCCTACGAGCAGTACTTC
TRBJ2-1 14 . TRBD1 TRBV11-2 CASSSQGAHNEQFF TGTGCCAGCAGCTCTCAGGGGGCCCACAATGAGCAGTTCTTC
TRBJ1-2 13 few . TRBV6-1 CASRPQRNYGYTF TGTGCCAGTCGTCCCCAGCGGAACTATGGCTACACCTTC
TRBJ1-1 13 . . TRBV5-5 CASSWGGNTEAFF TGTGCCAGCAGCTGGGGGGGGAACACTGAAGCTTTCTTT
TRBJ2-7 12 . . TRBV30 CAWATAFNEQYF TGTGCCTGGGCTACAGCTTTTAACGAGCAGTACTTC
TRBJ2-2 15 once TRBD2 TRBV6-4 CASRGGSTNTGELFF TGTGCCAGCAGAGGCGGGAGTACGAACACCGGGGAGCTGTTTTTT
TRBJ1-5 14 . . TRBV6-1 CASSGVPNNQPQHF TGTGCCAGCAGCGGGGTTCCGAACAATCAGCCCCAGCATTTT
TRBJ2-3 13 . . TRBV9 CASSALPGDTQYF TGTGCCAGCAGCGCCCTACCGGGGGATACGCAGTATTTT
TRBJ2-7 12 few TRBD2 TRBV7-2 CASSPREEKQYF TGTGCCAGCAGCCCCCGGGAGGAGAAACAGTACTTC
TRBJ2-7 15 . TRBD1 TRBV6-1 CASSAGQRGAYEQYF TGTGCCAGCAGTGCGGGACAGAGGGGCGCCTACGAGCAGTACTTC
TRBJ1-2 12 . . TRBV14 CASSHRQYGYTF TGTGCCAGCAGCCACCGACAGTATGGCTACACCTTC